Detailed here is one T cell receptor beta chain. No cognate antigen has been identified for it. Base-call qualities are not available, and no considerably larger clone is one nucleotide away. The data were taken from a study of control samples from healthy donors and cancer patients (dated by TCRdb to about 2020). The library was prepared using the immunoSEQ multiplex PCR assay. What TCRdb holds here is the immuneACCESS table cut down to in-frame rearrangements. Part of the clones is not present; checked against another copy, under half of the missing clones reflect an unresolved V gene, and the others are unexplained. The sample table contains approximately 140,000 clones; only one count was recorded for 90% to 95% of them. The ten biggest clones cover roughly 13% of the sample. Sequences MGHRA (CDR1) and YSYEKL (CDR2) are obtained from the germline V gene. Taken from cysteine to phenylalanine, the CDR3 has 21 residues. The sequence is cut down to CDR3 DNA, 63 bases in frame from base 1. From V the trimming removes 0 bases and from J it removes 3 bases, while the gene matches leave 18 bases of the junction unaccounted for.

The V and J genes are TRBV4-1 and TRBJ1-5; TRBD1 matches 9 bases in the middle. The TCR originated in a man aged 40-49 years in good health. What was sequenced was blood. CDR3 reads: CASSQDFPTPGQGVNNQPQHF. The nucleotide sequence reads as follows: TGCGCCAGCAGCCAAGATTTCCCAACCCCGGGACAGGGAGTAAACAATCAGCCCCAGCATTTT.